The clone carrying this T cell receptor beta chain was found once. The antigen is undetermined. The PCR ran on 60 Vbeta and 13 Jbeta primers. Data came from immunoSEQ multiplex PCR; TCRdb stores just in-frame clones and leaves some out. The table has under 150,000 clones, 81% seen once. This specimen comes from a study of cytomegalovirus exposure and HLA in healthy donors. Turning to the study itself: Some 200 million T cells yielded around 120 million unique TCR beta sequences in earlier analysis. Study-wide results and limits: Usually a TCR sequence was rare, but some public TCRs were found in many donors.

The clonotype comes from a man younger than 35 in good health and CMV-seronegative. The sample was PBMCs.

This CDR3 is CSVVPSQGYGYTF. The DNA for the CDR3 is TGCAGCGTTGTGCCCTCTCAGGGGTATGGCTACACCTTC. The chain carries TRBV29-1 and TRBJ1-2; weak D call: TRBD1 (6 bases). Germline loops: CDR1 SQVTM, CDR2 ANQGSEA. CDR3 length: 13 amino acids. Between the trimmed V and J ends, which lost 4 bases and 5 bases, there was a span of 14 bases.